The 22 T cell receptor beta chains listed next were all sequenced from one sample in a study of shared clonotypes between healthy human individuals. Method: immunoSEQ multiplex PCR; TCRdb's copy keeps in-frame clones and lacks some. The sample shows around 1.4 million clones, 98% of them seen only once. The sample taken for sequencing was naive CD4+ T cells sorted from blood. The subset denotes: CD45RA+ positively selected. These receptors came from a man under 40 in good health.

This chain joins TRBV5-1 and TRBJ1-1; TRBD1 might be the D (5 bases). This CDR3 comprises 15 residues. The V gene's germline CDR1 is SGHRS and CDR2 YFSETQ. The germline V and J ends were trimmed by 0 bases and 10 bases, with 19 bases remaining between them. CDR3 in amino acids: CASSLETSGRYRAFF. In DNA, the CDR3 is TGCGCCAGCAGCTTGGAAACATCAGGGCGGTATAGAGCTTTCTTT.

This chain connects TRBV7-9 to TRBJ2-1; no clear D gene. The V and J ends lost 6 bases and 10 bases respectively, with 10 bases between them. Germline CDR1 and CDR2: SEHNR and FQNEAQ (reference sequence). This CDR3 is 11 amino acids long. The CDR3 region is CASSPVGEQFF. CDR3 coding DNA: TGTGCCAGCAGTCCGGTAGGCGAGCAGTTCTTC.

The CDR3 DNA reads TGTGCTAGTGGTTTGGGCTGGAACACTGAAGCTTTCTTT. Residues: CASGLGWNTEAFF. V is TRBV12-5 and J is TRBJ1-1; D unclear. Per germline, CDR1 LGHNT and CDR2 FRNRAP. The CDR3 covers 13 residues. The V end was cut by 1 base, the J end by 1 base, with 4 bases between.

J is TRBJ2-7 and V is TRBV15; 12 bases are a match to TRBD2. The V gene's germline CDR1 is LNHNV and CDR2 YYDKDF (reference sequence). V shed 6 bases, J shed 3 bases, and the junction held 3 bases outside the gene matches. This CDR3 is built from 14 residues. This CDR3 reads CATRPTSGSYEQYF. The CDR3 DNA reads as TGTGCCACCAGGCCGACTAGCGGGAGCTACGAGCAGTACTTC.

V gene TRBV5-4 combines with J gene TRBJ2-7, with TRBD2 matching 13 bases. The CDR3 has 16 amino acids. V shed 2 bases and J 0 bases; nucleotides not matched to a gene: 2. CDR1 SGHNT and CDR2 YYREEE come from the germline V gene (reference sequence). The CDR3 is CASSFRTSGSSYEQYF. The CDR3 region has the DNA TGTGCCAGCAGCTTCCGGACTAGCGGGAGCTCCTACGAGCAGTACTTC.

The chain has TRBV15 and TRBJ2-1; D uncertain. Germline CDR1 and CDR2: LNHNV and YYDKDF (reference sequence). With 2 bases removed from V and 7 bases from J, the gap between germline ends came to 12 bases. CDR3 size: 14 residues. The CDR3 bases are TGTGCCACCAGCAGAAGAACATCCAGGAATGAGCAGTTCTTC. Protein sequence: CATSRRTSRNEQFF.

This sequence joins TRBV19 and TRBJ2-1; TRBD2 agrees at 9 bases. The CDR3 has 15 residues. Germline V gives CDR1 LNHDA, CDR2 SQIVND (reference sequence). V gave up 10 bases and J gave up 9 bases; unmatched junction bases: 16. As DNA, the CDR3 is TGTGCCACCCTTGGGCTAGCGGGATATGCTGGTGAGCAGTTCTTC. Translating it yields CATLGLAGYAGEQFF.

This sequence joins TRBV29-1 and TRBJ2-5; D is uncertain. Germline lookup yields CDR1 SQVTM and CDR2 ANQGSEA. The CDR3 totals 15 residues. V was shortened by 4 bases and J by 0 bases, with 15 bases between the two germline ends. CDR3 loop: CSVVLGMEYQETQYF. In nucleotides, the CDR3 is TGCAGCGTTGTTTTGGGGATGGAGTACCAAGAGACCCAGTACTTC.

This rearrangement joins TRBV6-1 to TRBJ1-5; D is ambiguous. The germline CDR1 and CDR2 sequences are MNHNS and SASEGT. V was trimmed by 4 bases and J by 3 bases, leaving 10 bases between them. The CDR3 runs to 14 residues. The CDR3 DNA reads as TGTGCCAGCAGTGGTCGAGAGTCCAATCAGCCCCAGCATTTT. Translation gives CASSGRESNQPQHF.

A remark on this clone: This sample includes further DNA sequences coding for the same CDR3. This chain connects TRBV5-1 to TRBJ2-3; D is ambiguous. CDR3 length equals 14 residues. V lost 2 bases and J 0 bases, leaving 7 bases between the germline ends. Germline assignment: CDR1 SGHRS and CDR2 YFSETQ. CDR3 sequence (DNA): TGCGCCAGCAGCTTTGGGCAGAGCACAGATACGCAGTATTTT. Translating it yields CASSFGQSTDTQYF.

V is TRBV28 and J is TRBJ1-5; possibly TRBD1 for D (5 bases). The germline V gene has CDR1 MDHEN and CDR2 SYDVKM. The V and J ends lost 4 bases and 0 bases respectively, with 16 bases between them. This CDR3 contains 17 residues. The CDR3 sequence: CASSYYGGEYSNQPQHF. CDR3 bases: TGTGCCAGCAGTTATTACGGGGGGGAATATAGCAATCAGCCCCAGCATTTT.

The V gene is TRBV15, the J gene TRBJ2-7, with D tentatively TRBD1 (6 bases). This CDR3 comprises 15 residues. The V gene lost 4 bases and the J gene lost 3 bases, with 16 bases spanning the gap. Germline-derived CDR1 and CDR2 are LNHNV and YYDKDF (reference sequence). The CDR3: CATSNIRQAIYEQYF. CDR3 in DNA: TGTGCCACCAGCAACATTAGACAGGCTATCTACGAGCAGTACTTC.

The chain joins TRBV15 to TRBJ1-4; D is undetermined. The V gene lost 1 base and the J gene lost 5 bases, with 11 bases spanning the gap. This CDR3 region has 15 residues. Germline V gene data show CDR1 as LNHNV and CDR2 as YYDKDF (reference sequence). The chain's CDR3 is CATSRATTLNEKLFF. The CDR3 nucleotides are TGTGCCACCAGCAGAGCCACTACCTTGAATGAAAAACTGTTTTTT.

The chain links TRBV5-1 to TRBJ1-4, with a weak D call TRBD1 (5 bases). V was clipped by 5 bases and J by 4 bases, with 18 bases between them. Germline CDR1 is SGHRS and CDR2 is YFSETQ. This CDR3 contains 16 residues. The CDR3 loop is CASSSNPGTLNEKLFF. The CDR3 DNA is TGCGCCAGCAGTTCAAACCCCGGGACCCTTAATGAAAAACTGTTTTTT.

The rearrangement uses TRBV11-2 and TRBJ2-7; 9 bases are a match to TRBD2. V was pared by 3 bases and J by 1 base, with 7 bases of the junction left unmatched. CDR1 SGHAT and CDR2 FQNNGV come from the germline V gene. The CDR3 extends over 16 amino acids. The CDR3 loop is CASSFPHLAGSYEQYF. For the CDR3, the DNA is TGTGCCAGCAGCTTCCCGCACCTAGCGGGATCCTACGAGCAGTACTTC.

This chain uses TRBV7-6 with TRBJ1-2; 8 positions match TRBD1. This CDR3 comprises 13 residues. J was trimmed by 5 bases and V by 5 bases; bases with no gene match: 4. Looked up from germline, CDR1 is SGHVS and CDR2 is FNYEAQ. CDR3 protein: CASSADRGYGYTF. CDR3 bases: TGTGCCAGCAGCGCCGACAGGGGTTATGGCTACACCTTC.

This sequence joins TRBV5-4 and TRBJ2-3; D is ambiguous. Germline CDR1 is SGHNT and CDR2 is YYREEE (reference sequence). The CDR3 spans 15 residues. V dropped 3 bases and J dropped 3 bases, with 14 bases sitting between them. This CDR3 reads CASSSPRAMTDTQYF. As DNA, the CDR3 is TGTGCCAGCAGCTCACCCCGGGCTATGACAGATACGCAGTATTTT.

This clone has just one count. The chain combines TRBV11-1 with TRBJ2-1; D is ambiguous. The CDR3 spans 17 residues. V was clipped by 1 base and J by 9 bases, with 22 bases between them. The germline gives CDR1 SGHAT, CDR2 FQDESV (reference sequence). The CDR3 spells CASSLEEIIGRAVEQFF. The CDR3 nucleotides read TGTGCCAGCAGCTTAGAGGAAATAATTGGTAGGGCCGTTGAGCAGTTCTTC. Variable domain in full (rest from reference TRBV11-1 and TRBJ2-1): EAEVAQSPRYKITEKSQAVAFWCDPISGHATLYWYRQILGQGPELLVQFQDESVVDDSQLPKDRFSAERLKGVDSTLKIQPAELGDSAMYLCASSLEEIIGRAVEQFFGPGTRLTVL.

This clone was detected once. This chain joins TRBV7-9 and TRBJ2-2, with D possibly being TRBD1 or TRBD2 (5 bases each). Germline CDR1 is SEHNR and CDR2 is FQNEAQ (reference sequence). The CDR3 has 18 residues. V lost 5 bases and J lost 5, with 24 bases in between. The CDR3 nucleotides are TGTGCCAGCAGCCCCCGGGGCAGCCCATCTTGGAGGACCGGGGAGCTGTTTTTT. It translates to CASSPRGSPSWRTGELFF.

About this clone: The sample holds other DNA sequences that translate to the same CDR3. The chain is built from TRBV6-5 and TRBJ1-5; D is uncertain. The ends were cut back, 2 bases at V and 2 bases at J, with 7 bases in the middle. The length of the CDR3 is 14 residues. The germline gives CDR1 MNHEY, CDR2 SVGAGI. The CDR3 is CASSYGSGNQPQHF. CDR3 coding DNA: TGTGCCAGCAGTTACGGGTCGGGCAATCAGCCCCAGCATTTT.

In DNA, the CDR3 is TGCAGCGTTGAAGAGAGTGGGCTAGTTGGTGAGCAGTTCTTC. Protein product: CSVEESGLVGEQFF. The chain couples TRBV29-1 to TRBJ2-1; D remains unclear. The germline V gene has CDR1 SQVTM and CDR2 ANQGSEA. CDR3 length equals 14 residues. Trimming left V 0 bases short and J 9 bases short, with 15 bases between.

The CDR3 DNA reads as TGTGCCAGTAGTATACAGTCGGACAGGAACACTGAAGCTTTCTTT. Protein: CASSIQSDRNTEAFF. The chain uses TRBV19 and TRBJ1-1; D is perhaps TRBD1 (6 bases). Trimming removed 2 bases at V and 1 base at J, with 11 bases between. Germline V gene sequence: CDR1 LNHDA, CDR2 SQIVND (reference sequence). The CDR3 sequence is 15 residues long.